Detailed here is one T cell receptor (beta chain). The sample belongs to a study of blood T cell repertoires in COVID-19. Study-level information: Sources were T cells, B-cell-depleted T cells, or PBMCs; the material itself was cDNA or gDNA.

Trimming took off 0 bases at V and 2 bases at J, with 13 bases between the two ends. The CDR3 has 16 residues. Germline lookup yields CDR1 LNHDA and CDR2 SQIVND (reference sequence). Authors' processing steps: Amplification of reference gene primers was used by the study to estimate nucleated cell counts. Sequencing was performed with immunoSEQ multiplex PCR; in TCRdb, only in-frame clones are kept and a portion is missing. The V and J calls and clone size were taken over from that table, and D and trimming were inferred from the DNA. The repertoire has about 53,000 clones, 65% to 90% of them found once; the top ten carry about a fifth.

Sequencing was carried out using peripheral blood. This chain joins TRBV19 and TRBJ1-2; the D is unclear. The sequence came from a woman aged 80 or over with COVID-19, enrolled during active disease. CDR3 loop: CASSIEAPGRNYGYTF. The CDR3 DNA reads TGTGCCAGTAGTATAGAAGCACCAGGTCGCAACTATGGCTACACCTTC.